The next 29 T cell receptor beta chains were all read from a single sample in a study of long-term antiretroviral therapy in people with HIV. The libraries were made with immunoSEQ v3.0 at survey level. The protocol was immunoSEQ multiplex PCR, while the TCRdb copy is restricted to in-frame clones and leaves out a portion. The repertoire holds around 30,000 clones, with about 93% as singletons. The sequenced sample was unsorted PBMCs, obtained 6.2 years after starting antiretroviral therapy. The source is a man in his forties with HIV.

The J gene is TRBJ1-5, the V gene TRBV27; 9 bases map to TRBD1. The germline CDR1 and CDR2 sequences are MNHEY and SMNVEV (reference sequence). The length of the CDR3 is 15 residues. J lost 6 bases, V lost 6 bases, and 9 bases had no gene match. DNA of the CDR3: TGTGCCAGCAGACCGACAGGGGGTAGTGGTCAGCCCCAGCATTTT. It encodes CASRPTGGSGQPQHF.

The rearrangement uses TRBV15 and TRBJ2-2; TRBD2 matches 8 bases. This CDR3 region has 20 residues. Germline CDR1 is LNHNV and CDR2 is YYDKDF (reference sequence). The J segment lost 2 bases and the V segment lost 0 bases, leaving 14 bases of the junction unmatched. As DNA, the CDR3 is TGTGCCACCAGCAGAGATCTTCGGGCGCGGGGGGACTCAAACACCGGGGAGCTGTTTTTT. Its protein product is CATSRDLRARGDSNTGELFF.

This chain uses TRBV6-4 with TRBJ2-7; 14 bases agree with TRBD2. V gave up 2 bases and J gave up 6 bases; unmatched junction bases: 0. The CDR3 contains 14 residues. Germline V lookup: CDR1 MRHNA, CDR2 SNTAGT. CDR3 region: CASSDGTSGSEQYF. The CDR3 nucleotides are TGTGCCAGCAGTGACGGGACTAGCGGGAGCGAGCAGTACTTC.

This clone was counted a few times. This chain uses TRBV19 with TRBJ2-2; either TRBD1 or TRBD2 may fit D (5 bases each). CDR1 and CDR2 (germline): LNHDA, SQIVND (reference sequence). The CDR3 consists of 17 residues. Trimming removed 4 bases at V and 4 bases at J, with 19 bases between. The CDR3 DNA follows: TGTGCCAGTAGTACCGACCCGTCATTCGGGGCCACCGGGGAGCTGTTTTTT. This gives the protein CASSTDPSFGATGELFF.

This chain connects TRBV7-2 to TRBJ2-2; D might be TRBD2 (5 bases). This CDR3 comprises 13 residues. Germline CDR1 and CDR2: SGHTA and FQGNSA. Between the trimmed V and J ends, which lost 6 bases and 6 bases, there was a span of 11 bases. CDR3 sequence reads: CASSPWRAGELFF. CDR3 coding DNA: TGTGCCAGCAGTCCTTGGCGGGCCGGGGAGCTGTTTTTT.

V gene TRBV25-1 combines with J gene TRBJ2-7, with 7 positions matching TRBD1. This CDR3 comprises 16 residues. Trimming cost V 3 bases and J 1 base; bases outside gene matches: 9. Germline assignment: CDR1 MGHDK and CDR2 SYGVNS. Here the CDR3 DNA reads TGTGCCAGCAGTGACTCCACAGGGGCCCATTCCTACGAGCAGTACTTC. This sequence encodes CASSDSTGAHSYEQYF.

The rearrangement links TRBV7-2 to TRBJ2-1, with D possibly called TRBD1 or TRBD2 (5 bases each). The CDR3 spans 14 residues. CDR1 and CDR2 from the germline V gene are SGHTA and FQGNSA. V lost 1 base to trimming and J lost 4 bases, with 8 bases between them. The CDR3 coding sequence is TGTGCCAGCAGCTTAGGGGGGTCATACAATGAGCAGTTCTTC. This encodes CASSLGGSYNEQFF.

V and J are TRBV28 and TRBJ2-3, with D possibly being TRBD1 (6 bases). Germline V gene lookup returns CDR1 MDHEN and CDR2 SYDVKM. This CDR3 spans 14 amino acids. Trimming cost V 3 bases and J 0 bases, with 7 bases left between them. This CDR3 reads CASSLDSSTDTQYF. CDR3 DNA sequence: TGTGCCAGCAGTTTGGACAGTAGCACAGATACGCAGTATTTT.

The CDR3 is CASSHEGVPYEQYF. For the CDR3, the DNA is TGTGCCAGCAGCCATGAGGGCGTTCCCTACGAGCAGTACTTC. The chain links TRBV9 to TRBJ2-7, with D possibly matching TRBD2 (5 bases). The CDR3 length is 14 residues. Looked up from germline, CDR1 is SGDLS and CDR2 is YYNGEE. V was clipped by 4 bases and J by 2 bases, with 13 bases between them. Using reference TRBV9 and TRBJ2-7 for the parts outside the CDR3, the full variable domain is DSGVTQTPKHLITATGQRVTLRCSPRSGDLSVYWYQQSLDQGLQFLIQYYNGEERAKGNILERFSAQQFPDLHSELNLSSLELGDSALYFCASSHEGVPYEQYFGPGTRLTVT.

The chain has TRBV6-6 and TRBJ1-5; the D gene is possibly TRBD1 (6 bases). Trimming took off 5 bases at V and 7 bases at J, with 15 bases between the two ends. The CDR3 covers 14 residues. Germline-derived CDR1 and CDR2 are MNHNY and SVGAGI (reference sequence). The CDR3 coding sequence is TGTGCCAGCAGTCCCTCAGGGGATCACCAGCCCCAGCATTTT. Its protein is CASSPSGDHQPQHF.

This chain uses TRBV4-1 with TRBJ1-6, with D hard to call. This CDR3 region has 15 residues. Trimming pared 1 base from V and 9 bases from J, leaving 13 bases between. Germline V lookup: CDR1 MGHRA, CDR2 YSYEKL. CDR3 DNA: TGCGCCAGCAGCCAAGGTGTTGCAGGACTTTCACCCCTCCACTTT. It is translated as CASSQGVAGLSPLHF.

The rearrangement uses TRBV7-2 and TRBJ2-1, with TRBD2 as a possible D gene (6 bases). The V gene lost 5 bases and the J gene lost 1 base, with 12 bases spanning the gap. Per the germline V gene, CDR1 is SGHTA and CDR2 is FQGNSA. The CDR3 contains 15 residues. The DNA for the CDR3 is TGTGCCAGCAGCCCCAGAGGAGGGTCCTACAATGAGCAGTTCTTC. Its translation is CASSPRGGSYNEQFF.

The V call is TRBV5-1, the J call TRBJ1-1; unclear D gene. Germline V gene sequence: CDR1 SGHRS, CDR2 YFSETQ. V gave up 0 bases and J gave up 0 bases, with 9 bases separating them. The CDR3 consists of 15 residues. CDR3 in amino acids: CASSLGKDMNTEAFF. For the CDR3, the DNA is TGCGCCAGCAGCTTGGGTAAGGATATGAACACTGAAGCTTTCTTT.

The chain carries TRBV5-1 and TRBJ2-1; the D gene is possibly TRBD1 (6 bases). This CDR3 region has 15 residues. Germline V gene data show CDR1 as SGHRS and CDR2 as YFSETQ. Trimming took off 9 bases at V and 4 bases at J, with 20 bases between the two ends. CDR3: CATHPGTSIYNEQFF. CDR3 nucleotide sequence: TGCGCCACCCACCCCGGGACATCGATATACAATGAGCAGTTCTTC. The entire variable domain, with the rest obtained from reference TRBV5-1 and TRBJ2-1, is as follows: KAGVTQTPRYLIKTRGQQVTLSCSPISGHRSVSWYQQTPGQGLQFLFEYFSETQRNKGNFPGRFSGRQFSNSRSEMNVSTLELGDSALYLCATHPGTSIYNEQFFGPGTRLTVL.

The chain employs TRBV15 and TRBJ2-5; D possibly corresponds to TRBD1 (5 bases). The CDR3 is made up of 14 amino acids. Trimming cost V 1 base and J 2 bases, with 8 bases left between them. Germline V CDR1 and CDR2: LNHNV, YYDKDF (reference sequence). The CDR3 is CATSRGGQQETQYF. CDR3 in DNA: TGTGCCACCAGCAGAGGGGGCCAACAAGAGACCCAGTACTTC.

The gene calls are TRBV7-2 and TRBJ2-3, with 12 bases fitting TRBD2. V gave up 4 bases and J gave up 0 bases; unmatched junction bases: 2. Germline loops: CDR1 SGHTA, CDR2 FQGNSA. The CDR3 sequence is 16 residues long. The DNA for the CDR3 is TGTGCCAGCAGCTCCGGGACTAGCGGGAGCACAGATACGCAGTATTTT. Translated: CASSSGTSGSTDTQYF.

The V and J genes are TRBV2 and TRBJ1-1; D is undetermined. The CDR3 runs to 11 residues. Trimming removed 4 bases at V and 8 bases at J, with 8 bases between. Per the germline V gene, CDR1 is SNHLY and CDR2 is FYNNEI. CDR3 bases: TGTGCCAGCAGTGCGGCAGCCGAAGCTTTCTTT. Its translation is CASSAAAEAFF.

The chain uses TRBV19 and TRBJ2-7; 8 nucleotides align to TRBD1. This CDR3 region has 15 residues. The ends lost 9 bases at V and 4 bases at J; junction bases unmatched: 14. Germline loops: CDR1 LNHDA, CDR2 SQIVND (reference sequence). The DNA for the CDR3 is TGTGCCAGCTCTCTAGGGACAGGCGTCAATTACGAGCAGTACTTC. It translates to CASSLGTGVNYEQYF.

A single count supports this clone. V gene TRBV11-1 combines with J gene TRBJ2-5; possible D gene TRBD1, 6 bases. The V end was cut by 3 bases, the J end by 5 bases, with 13 bases between. The CDR3 length is 14 residues. CDR1 is SGHAT, CDR2 FQDESV, per germline (reference sequence). The CDR3 DNA follows: TGTGCCAGCAGCTTTGGGGGCACCAGCGAGACCCAGTACTTC. Its protein product is CASSFGGTSETQYF.

The chain is built from TRBV7-2 and TRBJ1-6, with 11 bases fitting TRBD1. The germline V gene encodes CDR1 SGHTA and CDR2 FQGNSA. V lost 2 bases and J lost 6; bases outside the gene matches: 9. This CDR3 spans 18 amino acids. The CDR3 DNA is TGTGCCAGCAGCTTAATGGACAGGGGGCTTTTGGGTAATTCACCCCTCCACTTT. Translating gives CASSLMDRGLLGNSPLHF.

V gene TRBV6-6 combines with J gene TRBJ2-2, with D maybe TRBD1 (6 bases). The CDR3 has 14 amino acids. V was clipped by 8 bases and J by 4 bases, with 14 bases between them. Germline lookup yields CDR1 MNHNY and CDR2 SVGAGI (reference sequence). CDR3 sequence (DNA): TGTGCCAGCTCATTCCAGGGGAGCACCGGGGAGCTGTTTTTT. Its translation: CASSFQGSTGELFF.

The rearrangement joins TRBV29-1 to TRBJ1-1; no clear D. Germline lookup yields CDR1 SQVTM and CDR2 ANQGSEA. V shed 5 bases and J shed 0 bases, with 16 bases lying between them. This CDR3 contains 15 residues. In DNA, the CDR3 is TGCAGCGTTCCCCACCCCATAGGGATGAACACTGAAGCTTTCTTT. It translates to CSVPHPIGMNTEAFF.

The CDR3 nucleotides read TGTGCCAGCAGTTTACAAGCGGGGGCGAATGTAGGTACGCAGTATTTT. It yields the protein CASSLQAGANVGTQYF. The gene calls are TRBV27 and TRBJ2-3, with 8 bases lining up with TRBD2. CDR3 length: 16 residues. V trimming: 2 bases; J trimming: 8 bases; junction bases outside the gene matches: 12. In germline, CDR1 is MNHEY, CDR2 SMNVEV (reference sequence).

The genes are TRBV29-1 and TRBJ2-1, with 8 bases that match TRBD1. CDR3 length: 14 residues. Losses at the gene ends were 2 bases for V and 6 bases for J; bases not matched to a gene: 6. Germline CDR1 reads SQVTM; CDR2 reads ANQGSEA. CDR3: CSVEPADRANEQFF. The CDR3 DNA reads as TGCAGCGTTGAACCCGCGGACAGGGCCAATGAGCAGTTCTTC.

This chain uses TRBV5-4 with TRBJ2-2; no clear D. Germline V gene lookup returns CDR1 SGHNT and CDR2 YYREEE (reference sequence). The germline V and J ends were trimmed by 0 bases and 3 bases, with 6 bases remaining between them. CDR3 length: 14 amino acids. CDR3 sequence (DNA): TGTGCCAGCAGCTTGGACAGTGACACCGGGGAGCTGTTTTTT. This sequence encodes CASSLDSDTGELFF. The variable domain in full, with the rest retrieved from reference TRBV5-4 and TRBJ2-2, is ETGVTQSPTHLIKTRGQQVTLRCSSQSGHNTVSWYQQALGQGPQFIFQYYREEENGRGNFPPRFSGLQFPNYSSELNVNALELDDSALYLCASSLDSDTGELFFGEGSRLTVL.

The rearrangement joins TRBV9 to TRBJ2-1; D might be TRBD1 (6 bases). The CDR3 consists of 16 residues. V dropped 3 bases and J dropped 2 bases, with 15 bases sitting between them. From germline, CDR1 is SGDLS and CDR2 YYNGEE. CDR3 sequence (DNA): TGTGCCAGCAGCGCGACCGGGACACTGACCTACAATGAGCAGTTCTTC. The encoded protein is CASSATGTLTYNEQFF.

As DNA, the CDR3 is TGTGCCAGCAGCCCCCTAGCGGGAGGGGGAGACGGGGAGCTGTTTTTT. Amino acids: CASSPLAGGGDGELFF. This chain links TRBV5-4 with TRBJ2-2; 12 nucleotides match TRBD2. The CDR3 has 16 amino acids. The germline CDR1 and CDR2 sequences are SGHNT and YYREEE (reference sequence). The trim removed 4 bases at V and 7 bases at J, leaving 8 bases unmatched.

V usage is TRBV7-6 and J usage is TRBJ1-1; no reliable D call. This CDR3 region has 13 residues. Trimming took 5 bases from V and 7 from J, leaving 14 bases between them. CDR1 and CDR2 (germline): SGHVS, FNYEAQ. CDR3 in amino acids: CASSPWEDGEAFF. The CDR3 nucleotides are TGTGCCAGCAGCCCCTGGGAGGATGGTGAAGCTTTCTTT.

The rearrangement links TRBV11-2 to TRBJ2-2, with D unresolved. Germline V gene lookup returns CDR1 SGHAT and CDR2 FQNNGV. Trimming removed 5 bases at V and 5 bases at J, with 12 bases between. CDR3 length: 14 residues. In DNA form, the CDR3 reads TGTGCCAGCAGCCGAGGAACAGAGACCGGGGAGCTGTTTTTT. Encoded protein: CASSRGTETGELFF.